The rows below give T cell receptor beta chains drawn from one sample of a study of cytomegalovirus exposure and HLA in healthy donors. Method: immunoSEQ multiplex PCR; TCRdb's copy keeps in-frame clones and lacks some. The sample carries over 150,000 clones, 77% recorded once. Sequenced material: PBMCs. These receptors all come from a woman aged 30 to 39 in good health and CMV-seropositive. Each CDR3 is given with its conserved first and last residue. The D gene is left open where the match is weak. Expanded clones get a size class; other rows say once, few or many, or leave the size out.

D	V	J	size	CDR3	DNA
-	TRBV6-6	TRBJ2-5	-	CASSRGPGETQYF	TGTGCCAGCAGCCGCGGCCCTGGGGAGACCCAGTACTTC
-	TRBV7-9	TRBJ2-7	-	CASSLGVTESEQYF	TGTGCCAGCAGCTTAGGAGTGACGGAGAGCGAGCAGTACTTC
-	TRBV25-1	TRBJ2-3	-	CASSRVDTQYF	TGTGCCAGCAGTCGGGTAGATACGCAGTATTTT
-	TRBV12-5	TRBJ1-1	-	CASAVTTEMNTEAFF	TGTGCTAGTGCCGTGACAACAGAAATGAACACTGAAGCTTTCTTT
-	TRBV5-1	TRBJ2-7	-	CASSLLTGSYEQYF	TGCGCCAGCAGCTTGTTGACAGGATCTTACGAGCAGTACTTC
-	TRBV19	TRBJ2-5	-	CASSIGGAEETQYF	TGTGCCAGTAGTATAGGTGGGGCAGAAGAGACCCAGTACTTC
-	TRBV6-1	TRBJ1-5	-	CASSEQSNQPQHF	TGTGCCAGCAGTGAACAGTCCAATCAGCCCCAGCATTTT
-	TRBV29-1	TRBJ1-1	-	CSVEVKGSDTEAFF	TGCAGCGTTGAAGTAAAGGGGTCGGACACTGAAGCTTTCTTT
-	TRBV6-4	TRBJ1-3	few	CARDLGSTSGNTIYF	TGTGCCAGGGACTTGGGATCCACCTCTGGAAACACCATATATTTT
-	TRBV2	TRBJ2-5	-	CASSPRDKAETQYF	TGTGCCAGCAGTCCCCGGGACAAGGCGGAGACCCAGTACTTC
TRBD2	TRBV6-5	TRBJ2-7	-	CASSYSGTSGTYEQYF	TGTGCCAGCAGTTACTCCGGGACTAGCGGTACCTACGAGCAGTACTTC
-	TRBV6-5	TRBJ1-1	-	CASRTPLDAYTEAFF	TGTGCCAGCAGAACCCCTCTAGACGCGTACACTGAAGCTTTCTTT
TRBD1	TRBV6-6	TRBJ2-5	-	CASKHRTGRGETQYF	TGTGCCAGCAAACACCGGACAGGGCGAGGGGAGACCCAGTACTTC
-	TRBV7-2	TRBJ1-4	-	CASSLAHINEKLFF	TGTGCCAGCAGCTTAGCGCACATTAATGAAAAACTGTTTTTT
TRBD2	TRBV19	TRBJ2-1	-	CASSMSGRANEQFF	TGTGCCAGTAGTATGAGCGGGAGGGCCAATGAGCAGTTCTTC
TRBD2	TRBV19	TRBJ2-7	once	CASSMNIAGLMNYEQYF	TGTGCCAGTAGTATGAACATCGCGGGACTAATGAACTACGAGCAGTACTTC
TRBD2	TRBV7-8	TRBJ2-3	-	CASSKGLAGNTDTQYF	TGTGCCAGCAGCAAAGGACTAGCGGGAAACACAGATACGCAGTATTTT
TRBD2	TRBV6-5	TRBJ2-7	-	CASSLGLAYEQYF	TGTGCCAGCAGCCTGGGACTAGCCTACGAGCAGTACTTC
-	TRBV27	TRBJ2-1	-	CASSSTPRGEQFF	TGTGCCAGCAGTTCAACCCCTCGGGGTGAGCAGTTCTTC
-	TRBV7-6	TRBJ2-3	-	CASSLGGPTDTQYF	TGTGCCAGCAGCTTAGGCGGGCCTACAGATACGCAGTATTTT
TRBD2	TRBV15	TRBJ2-3	-	CATSRGAGAEDTQYF	TGTGCCACCAGCAGGGGAGCGGGAGCGGAAGATACGCAGTATTTT
TRBD2	TRBV5-4	TRBJ2-7	-	CASSRDGLEGDEQYF	TGTGCCAGCAGCCGGGACGGACTAGAGGGCGACGAGCAGTACTTC
TRBD1	TRBV7-9	TRBJ2-1	-	CASSIGTAYNEQFF	TGTGCCAGCAGCATAGGGACAGCCTACAATGAGCAGTTCTTC
-	TRBV6-1	TRBJ1-2	-	CASSSTLLGGYTF	TGTGCCAGCAGCTCGACACTTTTGGGTGGCTACACCTTC
-	TRBV6-5	TRBJ1-1	-	CASRWGGTTTEAFF	TGTGCCAGCAGGTGGGGGGGTACGACCACTGAAGCTTTCTTT
TRBD2	TRBV7-6	TRBJ2-1	few	CASSSPSSGSPYNEQFF	TGTGCCAGCAGCTCCCCTAGTAGCGGGAGCCCCTACAATGAGCAGTTCTTC
TRBD1	TRBV7-3	TRBJ1-1	-	CASSSTGDSGTEAFF	TGTGCCAGCAGCTCGACAGGGGATAGCGGCACTGAAGCTTTCTTT
TRBD2	TRBV10-3	TRBJ2-1	-	CAISDGLADVENEQFF	TGTGCCATCAGTGACGGACTAGCGGACGTTGAGAATGAGCAGTTCTTC
TRBD2	TRBV19	TRBJ2-3	-	CASSGTSRGTGDTQYF	TGTGCCAGTAGTGGGACTAGCCGAGGCACAGGAGATACGCAGTATTTT
-	TRBV27	TRBJ2-1	-	CASSLGGSSYNEQFF	TGTGCCAGCAGTTTAGGGGGGAGCTCCTACAATGAGCAGTTCTTC
TRBD1	TRBV6-5	TRBJ2-1	few	CASSDRGPYNEQFF	TGTGCCAGCAGTGACAGGGGGCCCTACAATGAGCAGTTCTTC
-	TRBV5-5	TRBJ1-1	few	CASSLAGGLSEAFF	TGTGCCAGCAGCTTGGCGGGGGGGCTCTCTGAAGCTTTCTTT
-	TRBV5-8	TRBJ1-5	-	CASSLSGSGQPQHF	TGTGCCAGCAGCTTGAGCGGTTCCGGACAGCCCCAGCATTTT
TRBD2	TRBV27	TRBJ2-3	-	CASSLSSGPSTDTQYF	TGTGCCAGCAGTTTATCTAGCGGGCCAAGCACAGATACGCAGTATTTT
-	TRBV5-1	TRBJ2-5	-	CASRTSGQQETQYF	TGCGCCAGCCGAACCTCAGGGCAACAAGAGACCCAGTACTTC
TRBD2	TRBV6-1	TRBJ2-7	-	CASSGGTSLYYEQYF	TGTGCCAGCAGTGGAGGGACTAGCCTGTACTACGAGCAGTACTTC
-	TRBV7-2	TRBJ1-4	-	CASSLQTQGNEKLFF	TGTGCCAGCAGCCTGCAGACTCAGGGTAATGAAAAACTGTTTTTT
-	TRBV5-4	TRBJ1-5	once	CASSLEGGNQPQHF	TGTGCCAGCAGCTTGGAGGGGGGCAATCAGCCCCAGCATTTT
TRBD2	TRBV27	TRBJ2-1	-	CASAPGTRPSWNEQFF	TGTGCCAGCGCCCCCGGGACTAGGCCGAGTTGGAATGAGCAGTTCTTC
TRBD1	TRBV6-6	TRBJ2-5	once	CASRNSRGYETQYF	TGTGCCAGCAGAAATAGCAGGGGGTACGAGACCCAGTACTTC
TRBD1	TRBV6-1	TRBJ1-1	-	CASSELGQANTEAFF	TGTGCCAGCAGTGAACTCGGACAGGCTAACACTGAAGCTTTCTTT
-	TRBV19	TRBJ1-1	-	CASSRRAGLPATRNTEAFF	TGTGCCAGTAGCCGTCGGGCGGGGCTCCCTGCAACCCGGAACACTGAAGCTTTCTTT
TRBD1	TRBV12-5	TRBJ2-2	-	CASGTGPGELFF	TGTGCTAGTGGGACAGGGCCCGGGGAGCTGTTTTTT
TRBD2	TRBV28	TRBJ2-7	-	CASSLLGLAGGNEQYF	TGTGCCAGCAGTTTATTGGGCCTAGCGGGAGGGAATGAGCAGTACTTC
TRBD1	TRBV19	TRBJ2-5	-	CASSIVGTDQETQYF	TGTGCCAGTAGTATAGTCGGGACAGATCAAGAGACCCAGTACTTC
-	TRBV20-1	TRBJ1-2	-	CRGRGNYGYTF	TGCCGGGGACGGGGGAACTATGGCTACACCTTC
TRBD1	TRBV6-1	TRBJ2-5	-	CASSRQGTRETQYF	TGTGCCAGCAGTCGACAGGGAACGCGAGAGACCCAGTACTTC
-	TRBV5-8	TRBJ2-7	-	CASSLEQAYTYEQYF	TGTGCCAGCAGCTTGGAACAGGCATACACCTACGAGCAGTACTTC
TRBD1	TRBV18	TRBJ2-2	-	CASSPVWTGGTGELFF	TGTGCCAGCTCACCAGTTTGGACAGGGGGCACCGGGGAGCTGTTTTTT
-	TRBV29-1	TRBJ2-7	-	CSVEDRVGGYEQYF	TGCAGCGTTGAAGATCGGGTTGGCGGATACGAGCAGTACTTC
TRBD2	TRBV27	TRBJ2-5	-	CASSLSWRESQETQYF	TGTGCCAGCAGTTTATCGTGGCGGGAGTCACAAGAGACCCAGTACTTC
TRBD2	TRBV27	TRBJ2-3	few	CASRVAGAADTQYF	TGTGCCAGCAGGGTAGCGGGAGCCGCAGATACGCAGTATTTT
-	TRBV27	TRBJ1-1	few	CASSLRQVTEAFF	TGTGCCAGCAGTTTACGACAAGTCACTGAAGCTTTCTTT
-	TRBV5-1	TRBJ1-5	-	CASSLGSSNQPQHF	TGCGCCAGCAGCTTGGGGAGCAGCAATCAGCCCCAGCATTTT
-	TRBV11-3	TRBJ2-7	-	CASSLGGTSYEQYF	TGTGCCAGCAGCTTAGGTGGGACATCTTACGAGCAGTACTTC
TRBD2	TRBV27	TRBJ2-7	-	CASSLSLAGFYEQYF	TGTGCCAGCAGTTTGTCGCTAGCGGGTTTCTACGAGCAGTACTTC
TRBD2	TRBV5-8	TRBJ2-1	-	CASSVGLAGVNEQFF	TGTGCCAGCAGCGTGGGTCTAGCGGGAGTCAATGAGCAGTTCTTC
-	TRBV19	TRBJ1-1	-	CASSIGVGGGGTEAFF	TGTGCCAGTAGTATAGGGGTGGGGGGTGGAGGGACTGAAGCTTTCTTT